This T cell receptor (beta chain) appears in the sequencing data of a study of CD8 T cells in Susac syndrome. RNA, at about 0.5 to 1 ug, was reverse transcribed with random hexamers. TCRdb fed the immunoSEQ multiplex PCR reads into MiXCR, producing one record per CDR3 protein. The data show some 200,000 distinct CDR3 sequences, with around 93% seen just once and around 0.15% held by the top ten. CDR3 length equals 14 residues. Trimming cost V 7 bases and J 1 base; bases outside gene matches: 6. CDR1 MDHEN and CDR2 SYDVKM come from the germline V gene. From blood CD8+ and CD4+ T cells, the TCR beta chain was sequenced.

The sample consisted of CD8+ T cells from PBMCs. This receptor was obtained from a human donor with Susac syndrome. J is TRBJ2-7 and V is TRBV28, with 8 bases identical to TRBD1. CDR3 loop: CASTRTGWSYEQYF. The CDR3 nucleotides read TGTGCCAGCACCCGGACAGGGTGGTCCTACGAGCAGTACTTC.